The TCR beta chain under discussion was sequenced for a study of CD8 T cells in Susac syndrome. Whole-study context: Patients with Susac syndrome were therapy-naive, taking corticosteroids, with some also receiving intravenous immunoglobulin, or taking intravenous immunoglobulin alone at the time their blood was drawn.

Negative isolation was used for CD8+ and CD4+ T cells and FACS enrichment for TEMRA cells. The CDR3 consists of 13 residues. Germline-derived CDR1 and CDR2 are GTSNPN and SVGIG (reference sequence). Trimming cost V 3 bases and J 3 bases, with 9 bases left between them. Random hexamers primed reverse transcription of about 0.45 to 1 ug RNA. TCRdb re-called the immunoSEQ multiplex PCR reads with MiXCR, one entry per CDR3 protein. In the table there are 80,000 or so distinct CDR3 sequences, about 96% of which are singletons. With respect to this clonotype: The antigen remains undetermined.

Overall study findings and caveats: By the study's own acknowledgment, its TCR sequencing and HLA analysis included relatively few individuals.

The specimen sequenced was CD8+ T cells from PBMCs. The clonotype comes from a human donor with Susac syndrome. This chain uses TRBV30 with TRBJ2-1, with D tentatively TRBD2 (5 bases). Here the CDR3 DNA reads TGTGCCTGGAGCGCGGGTCACTACAATGAGCAGTTCTTC. Translation: CAWSAGHYNEQFF.